The clone carrying this TCR beta chain was seen ten or more times. What it binds is unknown. Source material was 2 million unsorted PBMCs, stored at -80 °C in RNAlater. As for the cDNA, it was generated by 5'RACE with 10-nucleotide random UMIs. The output of every sequencing run exceeded 190 million TCR-beta sequences, derived from 15-18 subjects. TCRdb analysed the 5' RACE reads with MiXCR anew, one entry per CDR3 protein. The table lists more than 45,000 distinct CDR3 sequences, about 2.5% of them singletons. The data originate from a study of neurological immune-mediated disorders. Germline CDR1 DFQATT, CDR2 SNEGSKA (reference sequence). Unmatched junction bases numbered 1, after V lost 6 bases and J lost 2 bases. The CDR3 has 12 residues. Overall study results and limits: Phylogenetically, 18 of 34 multiple sclerosis patients' repertoires fell into one related-CDR3 cluster, a possible signature.

The chain employs TRBV20-1 and TRBJ2-7; TRBD1 agrees at 10 bases. The receptor comes from a man between 50 and 59 years old with multiple sclerosis. The sequencing sample was made of PBMCs. CDR3 DNA: TGCAGTGCAGGGACAGGGGCCTACGAGCAGTACTTC. As protein: CSAGTGAYEQYF.